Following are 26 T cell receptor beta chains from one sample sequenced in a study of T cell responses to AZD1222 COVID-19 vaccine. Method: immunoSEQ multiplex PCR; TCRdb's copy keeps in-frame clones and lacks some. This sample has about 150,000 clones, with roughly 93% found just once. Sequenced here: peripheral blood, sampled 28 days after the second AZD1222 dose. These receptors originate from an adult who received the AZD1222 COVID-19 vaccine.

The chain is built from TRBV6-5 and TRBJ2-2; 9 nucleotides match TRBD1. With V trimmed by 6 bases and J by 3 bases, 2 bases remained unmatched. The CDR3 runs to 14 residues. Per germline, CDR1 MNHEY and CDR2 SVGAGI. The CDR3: CASRDRGHTGELFF. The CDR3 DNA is TGTGCCAGCAGGGACAGGGGCCACACCGGGGAGCTGTTTTTT.

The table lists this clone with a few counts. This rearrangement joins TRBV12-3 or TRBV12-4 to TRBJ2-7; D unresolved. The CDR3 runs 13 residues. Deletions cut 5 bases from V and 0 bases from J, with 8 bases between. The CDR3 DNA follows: TGTGCCAGCAGTACCCCTTACTCCTACGAGCAGTACTTC. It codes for CASSTPYSYEQYF.

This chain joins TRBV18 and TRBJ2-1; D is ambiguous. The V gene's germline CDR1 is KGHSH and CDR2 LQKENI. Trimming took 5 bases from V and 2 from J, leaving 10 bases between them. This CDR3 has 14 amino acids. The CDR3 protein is CASSKAATYNEQFF. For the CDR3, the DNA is TGTGCCAGCTCAAAGGCGGCAACCTACAATGAGCAGTTCTTC.

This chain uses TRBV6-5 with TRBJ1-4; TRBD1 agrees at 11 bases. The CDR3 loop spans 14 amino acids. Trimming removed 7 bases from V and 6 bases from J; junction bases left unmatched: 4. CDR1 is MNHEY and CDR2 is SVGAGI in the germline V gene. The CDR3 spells CASTQGQGDEKLFF. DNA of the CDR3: TGTGCCAGCACCCAGGGACAGGGGGATGAAAAACTGTTTTTT.

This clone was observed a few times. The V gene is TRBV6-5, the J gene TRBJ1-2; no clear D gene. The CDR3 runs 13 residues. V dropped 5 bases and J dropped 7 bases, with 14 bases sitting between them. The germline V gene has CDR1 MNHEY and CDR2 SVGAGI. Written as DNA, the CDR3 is TGTGCCAGCAGTAGTTACGGCTTTCTTGGCTACACCTTC. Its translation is CASSSYGFLGYTF.

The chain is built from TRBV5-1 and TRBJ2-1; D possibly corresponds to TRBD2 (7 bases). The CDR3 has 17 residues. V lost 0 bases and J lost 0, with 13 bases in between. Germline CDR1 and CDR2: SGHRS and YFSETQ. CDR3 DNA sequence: TGCGCCAGCAGCTTGGAGGGGGGAGGGAGCTCCTACAATGAGCAGTTCTTC. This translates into CASSLEGGGSSYNEQFF. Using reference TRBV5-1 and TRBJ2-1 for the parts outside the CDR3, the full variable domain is KAGVTQTPRYLIKTRGQQVTLSCSPISGHRSVSWYQQTPGQGLQFLFEYFSETQRNKGNFPGRFSGRQFSNSRSEMNVSTLELGDSALYLCASSLEGGGSSYNEQFFGPGTRLTVL.

CDR3: CASKRGGGNQPQHF. CDR3 in DNA: TGTGCCAGCAAGAGAGGGGGCGGCAATCAGCCCCAGCATTTT. The gene calls are TRBV27 and TRBJ1-5; 7 bases line up with TRBD1. Unmatched junction bases numbered 5, after V lost 7 bases and J lost 2 bases. The CDR3 extends over 14 amino acids. Germline V gives CDR1 MNHEY, CDR2 SMNVEV (reference sequence).

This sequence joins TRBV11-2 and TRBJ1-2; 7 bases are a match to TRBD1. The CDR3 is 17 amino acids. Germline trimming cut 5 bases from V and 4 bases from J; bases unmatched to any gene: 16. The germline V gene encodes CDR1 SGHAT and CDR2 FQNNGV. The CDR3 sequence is CASSPRRGQYVSYGYTF. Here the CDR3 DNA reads TGTGCCAGCAGCCCCCGTCGGGGACAGTATGTATCCTATGGCTACACCTTC.

The chain's CDR3 is CASSEWDSGYEQYF. In DNA form, the CDR3 reads TGTGCCAGCAGTGAATGGGACAGCGGCTACGAGCAGTACTTC. J is TRBJ2-7 and V is TRBV6-1, with TRBD1 identical over 7 bases. The trim removed 2 bases at V and 3 bases at J, leaving 4 bases unmatched. This CDR3 is 14 amino acids long. Germline CDR1 and CDR2: MNHNS and SASEGT.

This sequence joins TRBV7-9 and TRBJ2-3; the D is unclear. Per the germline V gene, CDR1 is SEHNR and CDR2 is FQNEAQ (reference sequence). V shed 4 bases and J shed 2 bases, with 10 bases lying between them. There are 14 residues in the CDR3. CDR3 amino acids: CASSYARDTDTQYF. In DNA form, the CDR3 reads TGTGCCAGCAGCTACGCAAGGGACACAGATACGCAGTATTTT.

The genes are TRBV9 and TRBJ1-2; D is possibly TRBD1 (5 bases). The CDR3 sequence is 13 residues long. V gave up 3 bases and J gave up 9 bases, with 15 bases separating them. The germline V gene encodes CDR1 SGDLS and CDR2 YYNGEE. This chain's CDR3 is CASSADNELRYTF. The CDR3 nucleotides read TGTGCCAGCAGCGCGGACAACGAACTTCGCTACACCTTC.

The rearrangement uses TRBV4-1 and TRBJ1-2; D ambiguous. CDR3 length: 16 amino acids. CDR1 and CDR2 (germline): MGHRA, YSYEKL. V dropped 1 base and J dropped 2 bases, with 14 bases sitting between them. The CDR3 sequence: CASSQGRKVANYGYTF. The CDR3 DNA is TGCGCCAGCAGCCAAGGAAGGAAGGTTGCCAACTATGGCTACACCTTC.

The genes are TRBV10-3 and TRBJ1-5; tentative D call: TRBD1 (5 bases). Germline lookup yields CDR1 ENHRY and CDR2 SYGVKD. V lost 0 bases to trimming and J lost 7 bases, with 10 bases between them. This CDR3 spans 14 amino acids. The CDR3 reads CAISESGGSQPQHF. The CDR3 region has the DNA TGTGCCATCAGTGAGTCGGGGGGTTCGCAGCCCCAGCATTTT.

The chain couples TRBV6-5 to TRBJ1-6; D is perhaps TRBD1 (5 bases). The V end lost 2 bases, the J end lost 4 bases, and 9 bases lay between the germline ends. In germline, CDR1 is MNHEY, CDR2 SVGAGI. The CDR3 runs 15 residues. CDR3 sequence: CASSYRGPYNSPLHF. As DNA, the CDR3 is TGTGCCAGCAGTTACAGGGGACCTTATAATTCACCCCTCCACTTT.

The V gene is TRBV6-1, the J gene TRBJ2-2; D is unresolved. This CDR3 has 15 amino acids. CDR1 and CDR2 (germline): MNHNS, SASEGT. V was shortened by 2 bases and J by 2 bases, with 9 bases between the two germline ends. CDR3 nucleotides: TGTGCCAGCAGTGAACAGCGTAGAAACACCGGGGAGCTGTTTTTT. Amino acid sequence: CASSEQRRNTGELFF.

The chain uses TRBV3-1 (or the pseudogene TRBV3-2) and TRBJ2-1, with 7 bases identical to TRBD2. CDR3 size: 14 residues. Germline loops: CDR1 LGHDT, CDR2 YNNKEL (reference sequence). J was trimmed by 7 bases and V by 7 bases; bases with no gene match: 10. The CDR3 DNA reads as TGTGCCAGCACTATACCGGGACTACTAAATGAGCAGTTCTTC. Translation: CASTIPGLLNEQFF.

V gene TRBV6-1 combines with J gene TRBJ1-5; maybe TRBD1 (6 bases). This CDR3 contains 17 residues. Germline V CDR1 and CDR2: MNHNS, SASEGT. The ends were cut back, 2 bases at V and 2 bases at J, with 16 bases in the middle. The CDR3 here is CASSERMGAVGNQPQHF. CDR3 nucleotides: TGTGCCAGCAGTGAACGGATGGGGGCTGTTGGCAATCAGCCCCAGCATTTT.

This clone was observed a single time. The CDR3 region is CASRTKQGLSGNTIYF. The CDR3 DNA follows: TGTGCCAGTAGGACGAAACAGGGGCTCTCTGGAAACACCATATATTTT. The V and J genes are TRBV19 and TRBJ1-3, with 7 bases lining up with TRBD1. The V gene's germline CDR1 is LNHDA and CDR2 SQIVND (reference sequence). This CDR3 is 16 amino acids long. With 6 bases clipped from V and 0 bases from J, the junction kept 8 bases outside the gene matches.

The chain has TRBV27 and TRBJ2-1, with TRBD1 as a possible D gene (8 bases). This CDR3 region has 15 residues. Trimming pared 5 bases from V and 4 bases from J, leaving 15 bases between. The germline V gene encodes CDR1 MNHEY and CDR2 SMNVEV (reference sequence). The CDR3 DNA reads TGTGCCAGCAGTGTTACAGGGGGAGGGTACAATGAGCAGTTCTTC. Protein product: CASSVTGGGYNEQFF.

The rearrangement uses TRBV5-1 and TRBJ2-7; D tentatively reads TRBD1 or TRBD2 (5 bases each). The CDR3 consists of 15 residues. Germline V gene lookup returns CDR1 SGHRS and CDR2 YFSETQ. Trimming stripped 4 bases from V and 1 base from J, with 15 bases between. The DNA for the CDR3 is TGCGCCAGCAGCCTCGGCCAGGGACGATCCTACGAGCAGTACTTC. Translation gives CASSLGQGRSYEQYF.

CDR3 in amino acids: CASRLGTDNYGYTF. The CDR3 region has the DNA TGTGCCAGCAGGTTGGGTACGGATAACTATGGCTACACCTTC. The V call is TRBV2, the J call TRBJ1-2; D remains ambiguous. V dropped 6 bases and J dropped 1 base, with 12 bases sitting between them. The length of the CDR3 is 14 residues. CDR1 SNHLY and CDR2 FYNNEI come from the germline V gene.

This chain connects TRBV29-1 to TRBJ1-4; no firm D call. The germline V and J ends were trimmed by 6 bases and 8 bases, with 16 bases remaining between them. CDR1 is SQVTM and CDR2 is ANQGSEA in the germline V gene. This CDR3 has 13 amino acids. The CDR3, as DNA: TGCAGCGTCCAACAGATGTCCCTCGAAAAACTGTTTTTT. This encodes CSVQQMSLEKLFF. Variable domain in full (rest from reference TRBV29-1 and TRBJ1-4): SAVISQKPSRDICQRGTSLTIQCQVDSQVTMMFWYRQQPGQSLTLIATANQGSEATYESGFVIDKFPISRPNLTFSTLTVSNMSPEDSSIYLCSVQQMSLEKLFFGSGTQLSVL.

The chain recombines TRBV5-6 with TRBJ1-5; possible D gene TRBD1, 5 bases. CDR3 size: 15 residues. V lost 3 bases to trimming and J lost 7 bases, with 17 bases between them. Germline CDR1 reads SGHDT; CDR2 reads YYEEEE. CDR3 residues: CASSSSGTLGQPQHF. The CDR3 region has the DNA TGTGCCAGCAGCTCGTCCGGGACCCTGGGCCAGCCCCAGCATTTT.

CDR3 nucleotides: TGTGCCAGCAGTAGATCACAGGGGTTCTCTGGAAACACCATATATTTT. Encoded protein: CASSRSQGFSGNTIYF. The chain joins TRBV6-6 to TRBJ1-3; 7 nucleotides match TRBD1. Per the germline V gene, CDR1 is MNHNY and CDR2 is SVGAGI (reference sequence). The CDR3 is 16 residues long. The junction had 7 bases not matched to a gene; V was cut back by 5 bases and J by 0 bases.

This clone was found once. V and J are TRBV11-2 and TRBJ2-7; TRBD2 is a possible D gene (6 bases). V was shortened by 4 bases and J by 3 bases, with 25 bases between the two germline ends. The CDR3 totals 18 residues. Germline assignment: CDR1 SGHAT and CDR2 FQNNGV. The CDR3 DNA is TGTGCCAGCAGCTCGTACCCTTTGGAGGGAATCTTTCTCTACGAGCAGTACTTC. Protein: CASSSYPLEGIFLYEQYF.

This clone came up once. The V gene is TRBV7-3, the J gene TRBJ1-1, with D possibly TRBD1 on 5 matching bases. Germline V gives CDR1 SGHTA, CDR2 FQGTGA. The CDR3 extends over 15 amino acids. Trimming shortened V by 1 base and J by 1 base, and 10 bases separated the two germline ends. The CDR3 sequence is CASSLMGGKNTEAFF. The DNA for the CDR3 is TGTGCCAGCAGCTTAATGGGGGGGAAGAACACTGAAGCTTTCTTT.